This T cell receptor (beta chain) was observed in a study of T cell responses to AZD1222 COVID-19 vaccine. General study findings and limits: Only a handful of people who got AZD1222 tested seropositive at baseline. Rises in breadth and depth of Spike-specific TCRs came after two AZD1222 doses. Along spike, vaccine-associated CD4 TCRs were found throughout, with dominance at 160-218 and 743-854.

Concerning this clone: The antigen is undetermined.

From germline, CDR1 is SGHAT and CDR2 FQNNGV. There are 18 residues in the CDR3. The trim removed 6 bases at V and 1 base at J, leaving 9 bases unmatched. Sequencing was performed with immunoSEQ multiplex PCR; in TCRdb, only in-frame clones are kept and a portion is missing. This sample carries roughly 120,000 clones, about 85% of them seen once, and the ten largest clones take approximately 6.2%. The sample consisted of peripheral blood, taken on day 0 of AZD1222 vaccination. The clonotype comes from an adult in good health. V usage is TRBV11-2 and J usage is TRBJ2-1; TRBD2 agrees at 13 bases. CDR3 DNA sequence: TGTGCCAGCAGTCACGGACTAGCGGGGGTTGGTTCCTACAATGAGCAGTTCTTC. As protein: CASSHGLAGVGSYNEQFF. The full variable domain, with the rest looked up from reference TRBV11-2 and TRBJ2-1, is EAGVAQSPRYKIIEKRQSVAFWCNPISGHATLYWYQQILGQGPKLLIQFQNNGVVDDSQLPKDRFSAERLKGVDSTLKIQPAKLEDSAVYLCASSHGLAGVGSYNEQFFGPGTRLTVL.